The clone carrying this TCR beta chain was observed many times. This record comes from a study of Graves' ophthalmopathy and Graves' hyperthyroidism. This CDR3 is built from 15 residues. The germline CDR1 and CDR2 sequences are SGHVS and FQNEAQ. V shed 3 bases and J shed 0 bases, with 11 bases lying between them. Enrolled hyperthyroidism patients had a new diagnosis, a duration under 2 months, and an age of 18 to 65. Scientists amplified the TCR beta CDR3 regions from RNA transcripts. An initial RT-PCR round employing HTBI primers preceded a second-round multiplex PCR. TCRdb recomputed calls from the multiplex PCR reads with MiXCR, one row per CDR3 protein. The sample contains a few hundred thousand distinct CDR3 sequences, approximately 35% of which appear only once.

Sequences were obtained from peripheral blood or thyroid tissue (not recorded which). This rearrangement joins TRBV7-8 to TRBJ1-2; D remains ambiguous. This receptor was taken from an adult man with Graves' hyperthyroidism. The CDR3, as DNA: TGTGCCAGCAGCTTGTCGTCTGGAGCTAACTATGGCTACACCTTC. This sequence encodes CASSLSSGANYGYTF.